This entry lists 8 T cell receptor beta chains sequenced from one sample in a study of Graves' ophthalmopathy and Graves' hyperthyroidism. The authors amplified TCR beta CDR3 regions, and they did so from RNA transcripts for repertoire sequencing. An opening RT-PCR round employed HTBI primers and preceded a second-round multiplex PCR. TCRdb re-derived calls from the multiplex PCR reads in MiXCR, one entry per CDR3 protein. The sample records hundreds of thousands of distinct CDR3 sequences, 22% being singletons. Sequenced input: peripheral blood. Source of these receptors: a woman aged 18-29 years with stable Graves' hyperthyroidism. Some clones in this sample may be carry-over from other donors' samples.

This clonotype appeared many times. This chain joins TRBV19 and TRBJ1-5, with 9 bases identical to TRBD1. V lost 3 bases to trimming and J lost 6 bases; unmatched junction nucleotides: 6. This CDR3 has 15 amino acids. CDR1 and CDR2 (germline): LNHDA, SQIVND (reference sequence). The CDR3 is CASSIRDREGQPQHF. Written as DNA, the CDR3 is TGTGCCAGTAGTATTCGGGACAGGGAAGGTCAGCCCCAGCATTTT.

The rearrangement uses TRBV18 and TRBJ1-5, with D perhaps matching TRBD1 (5 bases). In germline, CDR1 is KGHSH, CDR2 LQKENI. The CDR3 is 16 amino acids. V lost 3 bases and J 6 bases, leaving 18 bases between the germline ends. CDR3 protein: CASSPQAEGGGQPQHF. The CDR3 bases are TGTGCCAGCTCACCCCAGGCTGAGGGTGGGGGTCAGCCCCAGCATTTT.

This clonotype was recorded many times. This chain joins TRBV6-2 or TRBV6-3 and TRBJ1-5; 7 bases agree with TRBD1. Trimming removed 6 bases from V and 8 bases from J; junction bases left unmatched: 7. This CDR3 contains 13 residues. Germline CDR1 is MNHEY and CDR2 is SVGEGT. The CDR3 reads CASRPDRVKPQHF. Written as DNA, the CDR3 is TGTGCCAGCAGACCCGACAGGGTGAAGCCCCAGCATTTT.

This clonotype was found many times. The CDR3 DNA reads TGTGCCAGCAGCCAAAGCTCTAGTGGTAATGAGCAGTTCTTC. It translates to CASSQSSSGNEQFF. This rearrangement joins TRBV2 to TRBJ2-1; D remains ambiguous. CDR3 length: 14 residues. Between the trimmed V and J ends, which lost 6 bases and 7 bases, there was a span of 16 bases. CDR1 and CDR2 (germline): SNHLY, FYNNEI.

This clonotype was seen many times. The chain recombines TRBV11-3 with TRBJ2-7; TRBD1 matches 9 bases. Per germline, CDR1 SGHNT and CDR2 YENEEA. V gave up 4 bases and J gave up 5 bases; unmatched junction bases: 6. The CDR3 has 14 amino acids. The CDR3 nucleotides read TGTGCCAGCAGCTGGGGACAGGGTCTGGACGAGCAGTACTTC. Translation: CASSWGQGLDEQYF.

This rearrangement joins TRBV28 to TRBJ2-5, with a weak D call TRBD1 (8 bases). Trimming took off 4 bases at V and 0 bases at J, with 12 bases between the two ends. The CDR3 sequence is 15 residues long. Germline values: CDR1 MDHEN, CDR2 SYDVKM. This CDR3 is CASSWTGRDQETQYF. For the CDR3, the DNA is TGTGCCAGCAGTTGGACAGGGAGGGACCAAGAGACCCAGTACTTC.

The J gene is TRBJ2-2, the V gene TRBV20-1, with a tentative D call TRBD2 (6 bases). The germline V gene has CDR1 DFQATT and CDR2 SNEGSKA (reference sequence). The CDR3 runs to 15 residues. V lost 0 bases to trimming and J lost 1 base, with 9 bases between them. DNA for the CDR3: TGCAGTGCTAGAGATAGCGGACAGAACACCGGGGAGCTGTTTTTT. Encoded protein: CSARDSGQNTGELFF.

This clonotype was detected a few times. V usage is TRBV2 and J usage is TRBJ1-1; TRBD1 is a possible D gene (5 bases). Germline CDR1 and CDR2: SNHLY and FYNNEI. The V gene lost 7 bases and the J gene lost 0 bases, with 21 bases spanning the gap. The CDR3 spans 17 residues. CDR3 sequence (DNA): TGTGCCAGCACCCCGGGACGCTGGGGGTTCATGAACACTGAAGCTTTCTTT. Encoded protein: CASTPGRWGFMNTEAFF.